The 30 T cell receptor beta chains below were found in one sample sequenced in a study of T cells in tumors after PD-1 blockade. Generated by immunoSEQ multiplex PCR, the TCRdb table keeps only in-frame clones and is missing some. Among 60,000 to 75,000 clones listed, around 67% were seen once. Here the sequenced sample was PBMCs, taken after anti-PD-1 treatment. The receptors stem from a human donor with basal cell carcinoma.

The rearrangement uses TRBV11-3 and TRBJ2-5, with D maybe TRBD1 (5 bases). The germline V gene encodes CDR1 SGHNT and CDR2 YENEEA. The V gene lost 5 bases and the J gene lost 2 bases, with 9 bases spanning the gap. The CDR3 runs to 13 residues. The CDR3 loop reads CASSLWTQETQYF. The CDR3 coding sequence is TGTGCCAGCAGCCTGTGGACACAAGAGACCCAGTACTTC.

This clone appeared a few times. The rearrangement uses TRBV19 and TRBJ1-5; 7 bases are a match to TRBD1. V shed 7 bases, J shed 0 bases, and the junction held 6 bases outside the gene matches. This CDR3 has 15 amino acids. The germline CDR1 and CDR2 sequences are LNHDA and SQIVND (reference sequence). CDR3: CASTSTGISNQPQHF. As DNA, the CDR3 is TGTGCCAGTACCTCGACAGGGATTAGCAATCAGCCCCAGCATTTT.

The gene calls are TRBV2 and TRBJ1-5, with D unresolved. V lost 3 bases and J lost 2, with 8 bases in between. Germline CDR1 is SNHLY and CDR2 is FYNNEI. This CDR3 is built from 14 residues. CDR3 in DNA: TGTGCCAGCAGTGATGGTTGGGGCAATCAGCCCCAGCATTTT. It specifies CASSDGWGNQPQHF.

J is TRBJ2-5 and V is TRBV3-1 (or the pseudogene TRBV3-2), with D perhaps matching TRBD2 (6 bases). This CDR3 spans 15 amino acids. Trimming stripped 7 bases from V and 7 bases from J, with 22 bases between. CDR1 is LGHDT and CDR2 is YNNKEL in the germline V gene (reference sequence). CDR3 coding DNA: TGTGCCAGCAACGAAGCGGGCTGGGTACATGGGACCCAGTACTTC. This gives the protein CASNEAGWVHGTQYF.

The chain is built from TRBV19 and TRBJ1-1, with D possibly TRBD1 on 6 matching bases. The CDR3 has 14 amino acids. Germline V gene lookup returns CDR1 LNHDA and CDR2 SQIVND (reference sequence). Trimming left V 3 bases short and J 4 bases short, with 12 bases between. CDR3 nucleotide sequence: TGTGCCAGTAGTATTACAGGGTCAAGCACTGAAGCTTTCTTT. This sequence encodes CASSITGSSTEAFF.

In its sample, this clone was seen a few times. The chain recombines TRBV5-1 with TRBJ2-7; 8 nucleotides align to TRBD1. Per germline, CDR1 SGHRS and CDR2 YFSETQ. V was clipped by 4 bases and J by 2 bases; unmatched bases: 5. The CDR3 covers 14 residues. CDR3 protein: CASSTGQVPYEQYF. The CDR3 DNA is TGCGCCAGCAGCACGGGACAGGTTCCCTACGAGCAGTACTTC.

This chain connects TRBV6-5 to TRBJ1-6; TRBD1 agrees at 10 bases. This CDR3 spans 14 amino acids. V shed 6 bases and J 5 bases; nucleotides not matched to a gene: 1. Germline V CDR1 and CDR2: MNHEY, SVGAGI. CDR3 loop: CASRGTGDNSPLHF. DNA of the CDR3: TGTGCCAGCAGGGGGACAGGGGATAATTCACCCCTCCACTTT.

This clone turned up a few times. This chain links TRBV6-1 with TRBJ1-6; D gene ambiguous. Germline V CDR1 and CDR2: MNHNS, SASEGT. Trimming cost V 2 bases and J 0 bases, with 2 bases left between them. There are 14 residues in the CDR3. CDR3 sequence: CASSESSYNSPLHF. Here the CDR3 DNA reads TGTGCCAGCAGTGAATCCTCCTATAATTCACCCCTCCACTTT.

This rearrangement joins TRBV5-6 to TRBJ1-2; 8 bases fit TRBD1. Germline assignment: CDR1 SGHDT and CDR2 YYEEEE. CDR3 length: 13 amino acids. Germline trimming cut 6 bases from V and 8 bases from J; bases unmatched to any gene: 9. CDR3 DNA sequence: TGTGCCAGCAACTTTGACAGGGGTCACGGCTACACCTTC. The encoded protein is CASNFDRGHGYTF.

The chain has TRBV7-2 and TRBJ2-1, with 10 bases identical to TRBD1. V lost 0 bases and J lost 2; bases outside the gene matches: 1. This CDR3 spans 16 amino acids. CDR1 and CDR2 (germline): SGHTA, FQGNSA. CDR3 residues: CASSLAGTGAYNEQFF. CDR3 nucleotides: TGTGCCAGCAGCTTAGCCGGGACAGGGGCCTACAATGAGCAGTTCTTC.

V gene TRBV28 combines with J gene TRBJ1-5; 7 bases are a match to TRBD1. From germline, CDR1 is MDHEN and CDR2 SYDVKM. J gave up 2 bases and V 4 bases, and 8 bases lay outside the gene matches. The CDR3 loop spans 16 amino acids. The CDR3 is CASSSRQGMGNQPQHF. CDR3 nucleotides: TGTGCCAGCAGTTCCCGACAGGGTATGGGCAATCAGCCCCAGCATTTT.

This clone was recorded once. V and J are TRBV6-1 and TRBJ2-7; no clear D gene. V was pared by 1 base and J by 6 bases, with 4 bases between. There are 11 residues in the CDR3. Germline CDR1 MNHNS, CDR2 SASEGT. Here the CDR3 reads CASSEESEQYF. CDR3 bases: TGTGCCAGCAGTGAAGAGTCCGAGCAGTACTTC.

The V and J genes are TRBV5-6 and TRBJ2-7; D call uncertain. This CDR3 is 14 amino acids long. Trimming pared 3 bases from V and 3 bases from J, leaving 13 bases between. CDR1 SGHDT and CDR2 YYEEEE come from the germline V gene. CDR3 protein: CASSSGGRFYEQYF. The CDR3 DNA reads TGTGCCAGCAGCTCAGGTGGCCGATTCTACGAGCAGTACTTC.

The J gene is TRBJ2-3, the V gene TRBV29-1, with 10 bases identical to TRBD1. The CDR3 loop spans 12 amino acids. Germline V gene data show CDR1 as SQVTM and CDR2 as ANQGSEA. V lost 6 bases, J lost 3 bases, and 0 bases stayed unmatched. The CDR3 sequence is CSVDRGTDTQYF. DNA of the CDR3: TGCAGCGTGGACAGGGGGACAGATACGCAGTATTTT.

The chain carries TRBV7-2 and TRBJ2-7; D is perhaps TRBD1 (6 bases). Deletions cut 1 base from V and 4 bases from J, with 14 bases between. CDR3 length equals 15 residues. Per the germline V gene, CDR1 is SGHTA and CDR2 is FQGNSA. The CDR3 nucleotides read TGTGCCAGCAGCTTAGGAGGGGGAGCGCTTTACGAGCAGTACTTC. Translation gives CASSLGGGALYEQYF.

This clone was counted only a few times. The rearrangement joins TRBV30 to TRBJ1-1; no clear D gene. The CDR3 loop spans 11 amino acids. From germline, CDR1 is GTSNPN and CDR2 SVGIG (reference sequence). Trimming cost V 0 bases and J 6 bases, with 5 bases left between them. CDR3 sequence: CAWSVGAEAFF. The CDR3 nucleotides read TGTGCCTGGAGTGTAGGAGCTGAAGCTTTCTTT.

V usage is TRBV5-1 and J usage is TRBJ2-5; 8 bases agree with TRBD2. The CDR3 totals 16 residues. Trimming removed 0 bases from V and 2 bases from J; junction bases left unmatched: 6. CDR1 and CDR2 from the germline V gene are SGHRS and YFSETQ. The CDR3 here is CASSLVVAGSQETQYF. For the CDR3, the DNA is TGCGCCAGCAGCTTGGTGGTAGCGGGGAGTCAAGAGACCCAGTACTTC.

Here the CDR3 DNA reads TGCGCCAGCAACCCGACTGCTGCTAACTATGGCTACACCTTC. It specifies CASNPTAANYGYTF. This rearrangement joins TRBV10-2 to TRBJ1-2; D is ambiguous. Trimming cost V 7 bases and J 0 bases, with 12 bases left between them. The CDR3 loop spans 14 amino acids. Germline V gene lookup returns CDR1 WSHSY and CDR2 SAAADI.

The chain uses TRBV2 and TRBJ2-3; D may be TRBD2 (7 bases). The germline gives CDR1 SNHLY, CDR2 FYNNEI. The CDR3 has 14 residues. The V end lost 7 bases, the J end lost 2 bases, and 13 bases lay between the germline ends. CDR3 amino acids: CASKVGGPTDTQYF. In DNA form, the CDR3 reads TGTGCCAGCAAAGTGGGGGGGCCCACAGATACGCAGTATTTT.

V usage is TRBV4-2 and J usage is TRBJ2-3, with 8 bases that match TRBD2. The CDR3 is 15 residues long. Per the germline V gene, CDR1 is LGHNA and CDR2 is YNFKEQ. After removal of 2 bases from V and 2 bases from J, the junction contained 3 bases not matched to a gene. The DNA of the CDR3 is TGTGCCAGCAGCCAAAGGCGGGGGGTCACAGATACGCAGTATTTT. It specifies CASSQRRGVTDTQYF.

CDR3 DNA sequence: TGCGCCAGCAGCCCCCCGGAGGGAGCCAAAAACATTCAGTACTTC. As protein: CASSPPEGAKNIQYF. The gene calls are TRBV5-1 and TRBJ2-4; a weak D match, TRBD2 (6 bases). This CDR3 comprises 15 residues. Germline CDR1 SGHRS, CDR2 YFSETQ. V lost 4 bases, J lost 0 bases, and 11 bases lay in between.

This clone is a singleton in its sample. This chain's CDR3 is CAWSFTRGSDTQYF. CDR3 DNA: TGTGCCTGGAGTTTTACTAGGGGGTCAGATACGCAGTATTTT. The chain employs TRBV30 and TRBJ2-3; possibly TRBD1 for D (6 bases). This CDR3 has 14 residues. V was clipped by 2 bases and J by 4 bases, with 13 bases between them. Germline V gene lookup returns CDR1 GTSNPN and CDR2 SVGIG (reference sequence).

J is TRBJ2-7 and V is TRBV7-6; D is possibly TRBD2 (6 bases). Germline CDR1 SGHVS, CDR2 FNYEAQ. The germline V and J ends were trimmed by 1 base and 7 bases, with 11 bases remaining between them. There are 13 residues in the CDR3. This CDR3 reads CASSLGLGGEQYF. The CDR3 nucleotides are TGTGCCAGCAGCTTAGGCTTGGGAGGAGAGCAGTACTTC.

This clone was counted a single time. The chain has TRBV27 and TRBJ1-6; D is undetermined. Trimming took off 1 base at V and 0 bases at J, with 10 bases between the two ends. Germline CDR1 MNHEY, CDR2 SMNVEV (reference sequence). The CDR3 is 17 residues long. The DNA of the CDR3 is TGTGCCAGCAGTTTATACGGGCCAGGCTCCTATAATTCACCCCTCCACTTT. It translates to CASSLYGPGSYNSPLHF.

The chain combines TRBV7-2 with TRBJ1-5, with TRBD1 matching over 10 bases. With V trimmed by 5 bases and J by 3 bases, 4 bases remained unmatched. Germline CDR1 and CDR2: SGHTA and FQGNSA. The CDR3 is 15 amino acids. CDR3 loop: CASSRGQGDNQPQHF. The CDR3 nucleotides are TGTGCCAGCAGCCGTGGACAGGGGGACAATCAGCCCCAGCATTTT.

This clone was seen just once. The CDR3 DNA sequence: TGTGCCAGCACCCTGACAGGGGCGCCCTACGAGCAGTACTTC. Protein sequence: CASTLTGAPYEQYF. The V and J genes are TRBV28 and TRBJ2-7, with 8 bases matching TRBD1. Germline assignment: CDR1 MDHEN and CDR2 SYDVKM. The CDR3 has 14 amino acids. The ends lost 7 bases at V and 2 bases at J; junction bases unmatched: 7.

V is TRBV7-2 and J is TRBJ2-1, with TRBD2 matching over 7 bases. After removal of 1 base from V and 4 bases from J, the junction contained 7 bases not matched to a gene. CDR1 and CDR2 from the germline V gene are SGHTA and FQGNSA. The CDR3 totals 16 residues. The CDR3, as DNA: TGTGCCAGCAGCTTAGAACCAGCGGGGTCTTACAATGAGCAGTTCTTC. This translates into CASSLEPAGSYNEQFF.

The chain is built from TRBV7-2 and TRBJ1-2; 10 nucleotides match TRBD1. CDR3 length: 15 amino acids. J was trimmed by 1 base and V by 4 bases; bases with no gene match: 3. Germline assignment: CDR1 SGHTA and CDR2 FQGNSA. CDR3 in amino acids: CASSWDRGNNYGYTF. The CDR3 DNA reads TGTGCCAGCAGCTGGGACAGGGGCAATAACTATGGCTACACCTTC. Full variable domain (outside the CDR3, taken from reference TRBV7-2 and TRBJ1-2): GAGVSQSPSNKVTEKGKDVELRCDPISGHTALYWYRQSLGQGLEFLIYFQGNSAPDKSGLPSDRFSAERTGGSVSTLTIQRTQQEDSAVYLCASSWDRGNNYGYTFGSGTRLTVV.

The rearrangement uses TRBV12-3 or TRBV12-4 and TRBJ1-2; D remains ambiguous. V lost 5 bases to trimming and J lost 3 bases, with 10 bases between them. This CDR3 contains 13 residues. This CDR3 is CASSARHHYGYTF. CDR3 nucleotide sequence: TGTGCCAGCAGTGCCCGACACCACTATGGCTACACCTTC.

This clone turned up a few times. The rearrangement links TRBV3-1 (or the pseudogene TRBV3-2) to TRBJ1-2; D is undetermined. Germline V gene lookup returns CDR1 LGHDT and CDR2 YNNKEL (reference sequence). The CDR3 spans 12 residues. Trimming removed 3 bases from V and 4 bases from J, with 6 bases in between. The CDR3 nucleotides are TGTGCCAGCAGCCAGGGAGGCTATGGCTACACCTTC. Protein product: CASSQGGYGYTF.